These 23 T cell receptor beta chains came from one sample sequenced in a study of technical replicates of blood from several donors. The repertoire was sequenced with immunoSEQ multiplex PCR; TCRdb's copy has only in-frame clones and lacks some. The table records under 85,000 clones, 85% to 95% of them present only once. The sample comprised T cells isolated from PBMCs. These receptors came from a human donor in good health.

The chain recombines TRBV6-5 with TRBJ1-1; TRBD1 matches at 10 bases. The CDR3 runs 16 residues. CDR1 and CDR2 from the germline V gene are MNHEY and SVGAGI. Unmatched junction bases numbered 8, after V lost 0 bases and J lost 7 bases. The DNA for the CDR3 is TGTGCCAGCAGTTACTCGATAGGACAGGGGGATAGTGAAGCTTTCTTT. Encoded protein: CASSYSIGQGDSEAFF.

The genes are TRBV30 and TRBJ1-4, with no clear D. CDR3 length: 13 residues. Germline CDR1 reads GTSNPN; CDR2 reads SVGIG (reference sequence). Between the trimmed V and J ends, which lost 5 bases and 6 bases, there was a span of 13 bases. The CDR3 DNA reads TGTGCCTGGGACAAGACGGCCGATGAAAAACTGTTTTTT. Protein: CAWDKTADEKLFF. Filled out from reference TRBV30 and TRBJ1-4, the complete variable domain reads SQTIHQWPATLVQPVGSPLSLECTVEGTSNPNLYWYRQAAGRGLQLLFYSVGIGQISSEVPQNLSASRPQDRQFILSSKKLLLSDSGFYLCAWDKTADEKLFFGSGTQLSVL.

CDR3 loop: CASGGQVSNQPQHF. Here the CDR3 DNA reads TGTGCCAGTGGGGGACAGGTTAGCAATCAGCCCCAGCATTTT. The rearrangement links TRBV19 to TRBJ1-5; TRBD1 matches at 8 bases. CDR3 size: 14 residues. The J segment lost 0 bases and the V segment lost 8 bases, leaving 3 bases of the junction unmatched. The germline CDR1 and CDR2 sequences are LNHDA and SQIVND (reference sequence). The full variable domain, its missing parts supplied by reference TRBV19 and TRBJ1-5, is DGGITQSPKYLFRKEGQNVTLSCEQNLNHDAMYWYRQDPGQGLRLIYYSQIVNDFQKGDIAEGYSVSREKKESFPLTVTSAQKNPTAFYLCASGGQVSNQPQHFGDGTRLSIL.

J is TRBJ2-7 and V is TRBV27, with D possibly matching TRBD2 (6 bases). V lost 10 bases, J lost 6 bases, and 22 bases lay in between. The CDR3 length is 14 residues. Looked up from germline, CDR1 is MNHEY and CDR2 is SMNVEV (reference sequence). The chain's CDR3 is CATTPTGGFIEQYF. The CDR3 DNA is TGTGCCACCACACCAACCGGGGGATTCATCGAGCAGTACTTC.

The CDR3 reads CALTALRGTEAFF. The CDR3 coding sequence is TGTGCCTTGACAGCCCTTAGAGGCACTGAAGCTTTCTTT. The chain carries TRBV30 and TRBJ1-1; possible D gene TRBD1, 5 bases. The CDR3 covers 13 residues. Germline CDR1 is GTSNPN and CDR2 is SVGIG (reference sequence). The germline V and J ends were trimmed by 7 bases and 4 bases, with 16 bases remaining between them.

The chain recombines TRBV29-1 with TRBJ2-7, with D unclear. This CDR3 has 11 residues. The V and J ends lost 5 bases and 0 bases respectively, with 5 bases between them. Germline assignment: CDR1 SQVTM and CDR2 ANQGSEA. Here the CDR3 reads CSVISSYEQYF. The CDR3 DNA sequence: TGCAGCGTTATTAGCTCCTACGAGCAGTACTTC.

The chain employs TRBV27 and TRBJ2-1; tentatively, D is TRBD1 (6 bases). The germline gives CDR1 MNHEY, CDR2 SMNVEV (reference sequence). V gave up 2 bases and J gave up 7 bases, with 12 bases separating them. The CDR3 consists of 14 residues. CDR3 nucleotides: TGTGCCAGCAGTTTACAGGGGCCGACTAATGAGCAGTTCTTC. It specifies CASSLQGPTNEQFF.

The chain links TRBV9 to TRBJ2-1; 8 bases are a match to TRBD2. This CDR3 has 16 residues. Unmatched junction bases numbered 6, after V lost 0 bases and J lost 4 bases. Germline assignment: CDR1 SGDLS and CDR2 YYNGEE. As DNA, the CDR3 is TGTGCCAGCAGCGTAGCCCCTAGCGGGTTTTACAATGAGCAGTTCTTC. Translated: CASSVAPSGFYNEQFF.

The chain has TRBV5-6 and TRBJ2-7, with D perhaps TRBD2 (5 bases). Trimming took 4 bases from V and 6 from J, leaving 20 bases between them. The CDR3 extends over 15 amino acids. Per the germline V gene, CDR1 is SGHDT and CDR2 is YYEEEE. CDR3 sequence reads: CASSTLAGGIAEQYF. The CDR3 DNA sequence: TGTGCCAGCAGCACCCTAGCCGGAGGCATCGCCGAGCAGTACTTC.

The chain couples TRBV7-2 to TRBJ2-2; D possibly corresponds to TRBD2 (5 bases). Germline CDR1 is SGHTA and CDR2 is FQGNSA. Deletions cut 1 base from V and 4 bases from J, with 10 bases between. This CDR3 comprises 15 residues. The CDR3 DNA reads TGTGCCAGCAGCTTAGTGTGGAGGAGCACCGGGGAGCTGTTTTTT. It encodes CASSLVWRSTGELFF.

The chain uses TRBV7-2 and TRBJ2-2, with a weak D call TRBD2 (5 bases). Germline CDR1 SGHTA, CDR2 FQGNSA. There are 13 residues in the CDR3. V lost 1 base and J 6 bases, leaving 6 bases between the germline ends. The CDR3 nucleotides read TGTGCCAGCAGCTTAGTACTAGCCGGGGAGCTGTTTTTT. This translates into CASSLVLAGELFF.

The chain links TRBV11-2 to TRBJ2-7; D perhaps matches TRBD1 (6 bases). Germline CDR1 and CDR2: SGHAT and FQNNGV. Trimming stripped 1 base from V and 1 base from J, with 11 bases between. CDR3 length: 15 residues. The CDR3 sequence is CASSLGQVKSYEQYF. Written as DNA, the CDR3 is TGTGCCAGCAGCTTAGGACAGGTCAAATCCTACGAGCAGTACTTC.

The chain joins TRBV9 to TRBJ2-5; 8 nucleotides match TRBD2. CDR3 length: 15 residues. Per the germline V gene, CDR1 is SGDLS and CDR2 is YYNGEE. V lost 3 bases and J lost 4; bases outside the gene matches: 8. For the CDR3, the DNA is TGTGCCAGCAGCGAGAGGGGAGCGGGAGCAGAGACCCAGTACTTC. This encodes CASSERGAGAETQYF.

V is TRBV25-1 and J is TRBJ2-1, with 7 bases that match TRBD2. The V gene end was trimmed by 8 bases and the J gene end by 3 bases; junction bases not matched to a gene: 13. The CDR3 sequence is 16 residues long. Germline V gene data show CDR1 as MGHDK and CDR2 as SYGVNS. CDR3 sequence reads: CASERATWEGYNEQFF. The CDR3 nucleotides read TGTGCCAGCGAACGTGCTACGTGGGAGGGCTACAATGAGCAGTTCTTC.

This CDR3 reads CASSGVGGQPQHF. The CDR3 DNA sequence: TGTGCCAGCAGCGGGGTTGGAGGTCAGCCCCAGCATTTT. This chain connects TRBV9 to TRBJ1-5; D is undetermined. The CDR3 spans 13 residues. Germline lookup yields CDR1 SGDLS and CDR2 YYNGEE. Trimming took 3 bases from V and 6 from J, leaving 10 bases between them.

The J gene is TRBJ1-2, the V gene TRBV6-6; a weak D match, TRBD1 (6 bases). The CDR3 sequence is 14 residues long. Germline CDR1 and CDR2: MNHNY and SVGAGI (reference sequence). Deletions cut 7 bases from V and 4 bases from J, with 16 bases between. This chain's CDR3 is CASILGGDVYGYTF. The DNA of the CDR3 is TGTGCCAGCATCTTAGGGGGGGACGTCTATGGCTACACCTTC.

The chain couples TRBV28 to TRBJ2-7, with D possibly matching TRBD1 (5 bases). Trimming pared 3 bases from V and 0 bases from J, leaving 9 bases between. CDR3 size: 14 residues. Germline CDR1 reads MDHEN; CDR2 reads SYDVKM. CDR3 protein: CASSFPGNSYEQYF. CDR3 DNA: TGTGCCAGCAGTTTTCCAGGGAACTCCTACGAGCAGTACTTC. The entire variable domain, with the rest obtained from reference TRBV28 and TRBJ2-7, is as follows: DVKVTQSSRYLVKRTGEKVFLECVQDMDHENMFWYRQDPGLGLRLIYFSYDVKMKEKGDIPEGYSVSREKKERFSLILESASTNQTSMYLCASSFPGNSYEQYFGPGTRLTVT.

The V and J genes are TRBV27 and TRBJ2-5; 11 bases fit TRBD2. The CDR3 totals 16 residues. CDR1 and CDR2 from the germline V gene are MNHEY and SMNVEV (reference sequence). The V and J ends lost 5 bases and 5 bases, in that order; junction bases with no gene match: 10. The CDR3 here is CASSLVAGGPGETQYF. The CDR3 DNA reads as TGTGCCAGCAGTCTGGTAGCGGGAGGGCCCGGGGAGACCCAGTACTTC.

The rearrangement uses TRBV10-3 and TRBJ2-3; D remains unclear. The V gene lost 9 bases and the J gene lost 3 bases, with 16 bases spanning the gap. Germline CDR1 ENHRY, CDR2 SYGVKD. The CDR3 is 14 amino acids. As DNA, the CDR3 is TGTGCCATAGATACTTTTCAGGAAACAGATACGCAGTATTTT. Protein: CAIDTFQETDTQYF.

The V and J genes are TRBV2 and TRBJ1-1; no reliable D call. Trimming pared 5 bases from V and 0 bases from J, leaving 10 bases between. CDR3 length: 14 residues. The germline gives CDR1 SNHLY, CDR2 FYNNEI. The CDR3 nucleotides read TGTGCCAGCAGTATAGCCTTCATGAACACTGAAGCTTTCTTT. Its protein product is CASSIAFMNTEAFF.

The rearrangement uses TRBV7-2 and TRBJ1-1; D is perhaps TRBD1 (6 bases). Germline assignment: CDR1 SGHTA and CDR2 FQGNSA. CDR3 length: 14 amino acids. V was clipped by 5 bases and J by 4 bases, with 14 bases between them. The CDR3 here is CASSEQGALTEAFF. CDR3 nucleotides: TGTGCCAGCAGCGAACAGGGAGCTCTCACTGAAGCTTTCTTT.

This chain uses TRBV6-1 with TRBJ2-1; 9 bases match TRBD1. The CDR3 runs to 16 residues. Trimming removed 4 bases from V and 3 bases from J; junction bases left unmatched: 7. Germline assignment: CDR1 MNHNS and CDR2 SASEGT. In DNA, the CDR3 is TGTGCCAGCAGTGTATGGACAGGGGAGGGCTACAATGAGCAGTTCTTC. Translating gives CASSVWTGEGYNEQFF.

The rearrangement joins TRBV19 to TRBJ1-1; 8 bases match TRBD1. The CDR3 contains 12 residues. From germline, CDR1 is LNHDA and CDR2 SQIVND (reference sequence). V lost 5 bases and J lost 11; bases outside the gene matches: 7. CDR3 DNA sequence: TGTGCCAGTAGTGCAACAGGGGGGAATGCTTTCTTT. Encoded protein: CASSATGGNAFF.